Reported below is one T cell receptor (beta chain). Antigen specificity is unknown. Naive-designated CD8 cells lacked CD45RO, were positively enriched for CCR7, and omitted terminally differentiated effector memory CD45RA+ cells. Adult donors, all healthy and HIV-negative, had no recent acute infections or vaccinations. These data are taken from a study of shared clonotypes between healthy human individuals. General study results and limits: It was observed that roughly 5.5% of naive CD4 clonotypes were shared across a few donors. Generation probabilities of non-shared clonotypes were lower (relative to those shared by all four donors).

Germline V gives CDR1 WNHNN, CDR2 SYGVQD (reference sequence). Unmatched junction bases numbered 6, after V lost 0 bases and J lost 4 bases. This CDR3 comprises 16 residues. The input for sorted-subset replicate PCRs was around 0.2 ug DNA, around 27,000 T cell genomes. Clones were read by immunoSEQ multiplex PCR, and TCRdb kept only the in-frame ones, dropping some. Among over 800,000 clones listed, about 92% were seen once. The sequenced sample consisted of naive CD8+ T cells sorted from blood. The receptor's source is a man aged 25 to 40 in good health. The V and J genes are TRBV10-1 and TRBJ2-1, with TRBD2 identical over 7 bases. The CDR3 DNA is TGCGCCAGCAGTGAGTCACTCGAGCGGGGTTACAATGAGCAGTTCTTC. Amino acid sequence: CASSESLERGYNEQFF.